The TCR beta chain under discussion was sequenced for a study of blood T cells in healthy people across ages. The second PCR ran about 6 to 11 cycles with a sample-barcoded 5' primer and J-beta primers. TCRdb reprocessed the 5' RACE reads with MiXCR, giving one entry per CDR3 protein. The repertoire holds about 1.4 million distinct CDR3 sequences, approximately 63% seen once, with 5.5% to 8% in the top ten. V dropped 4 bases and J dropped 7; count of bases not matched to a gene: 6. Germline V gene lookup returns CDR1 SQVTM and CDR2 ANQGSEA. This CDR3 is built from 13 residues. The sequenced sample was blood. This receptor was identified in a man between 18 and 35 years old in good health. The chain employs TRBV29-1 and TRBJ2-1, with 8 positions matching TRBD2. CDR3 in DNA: TGCAGCGTTGCCGGGGGGGCGAAGAATGAGCAGTTCTTC. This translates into CSVAGGAKNEQFF.